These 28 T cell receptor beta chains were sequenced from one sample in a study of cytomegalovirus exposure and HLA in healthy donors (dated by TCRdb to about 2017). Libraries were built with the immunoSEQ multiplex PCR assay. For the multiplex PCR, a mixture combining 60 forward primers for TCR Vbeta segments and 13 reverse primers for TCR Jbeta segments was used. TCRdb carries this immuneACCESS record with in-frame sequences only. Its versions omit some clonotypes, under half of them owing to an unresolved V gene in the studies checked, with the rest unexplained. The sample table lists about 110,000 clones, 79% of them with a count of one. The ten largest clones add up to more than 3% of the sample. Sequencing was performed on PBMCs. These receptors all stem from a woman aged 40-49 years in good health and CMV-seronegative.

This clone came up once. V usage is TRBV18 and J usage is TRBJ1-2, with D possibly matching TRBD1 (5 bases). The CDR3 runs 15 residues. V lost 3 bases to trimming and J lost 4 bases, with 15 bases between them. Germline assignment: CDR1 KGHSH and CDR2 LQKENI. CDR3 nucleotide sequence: TGTGCCAGCTCACCTACAAATGGACAATCCTATGGCTACACCTTC. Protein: CASSPTNGQSYGYTF. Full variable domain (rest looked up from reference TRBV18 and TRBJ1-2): NAGVMQNPRHLVRRRGQEARLRCSPMKGHSHVYWYRQLPEEGLKFMVYLQKENIIDESGMPKERFSAEFPKEGPSILRIQQVVRGDSAAYFCASSPTNGQSYGYTFGSGTRLTVV.

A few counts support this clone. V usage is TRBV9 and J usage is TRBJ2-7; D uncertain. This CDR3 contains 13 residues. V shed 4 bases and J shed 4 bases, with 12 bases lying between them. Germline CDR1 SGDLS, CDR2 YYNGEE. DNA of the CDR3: TGTGCCAGCAGCAGAGGTCCAGTTTACGAGCAGTACTTC. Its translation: CASSRGPVYEQYF.

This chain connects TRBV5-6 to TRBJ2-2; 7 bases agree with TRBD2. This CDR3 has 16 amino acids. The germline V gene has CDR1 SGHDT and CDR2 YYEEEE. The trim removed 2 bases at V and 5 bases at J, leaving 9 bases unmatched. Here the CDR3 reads CASSFTPGTTTGELFF. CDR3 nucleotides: TGTGCCAGCAGCTTTACTCCCGGGACTACGACCGGGGAGCTGTTTTTT.

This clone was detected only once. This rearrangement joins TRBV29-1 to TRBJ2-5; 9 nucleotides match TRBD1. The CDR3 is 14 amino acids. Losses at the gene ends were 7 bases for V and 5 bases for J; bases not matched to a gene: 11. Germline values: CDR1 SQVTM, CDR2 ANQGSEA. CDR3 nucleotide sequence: TGCAGCGGTACAACAGGGGGCTTCGCGGAGACCCAGTACTTC. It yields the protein CSGTTGGFAETQYF.

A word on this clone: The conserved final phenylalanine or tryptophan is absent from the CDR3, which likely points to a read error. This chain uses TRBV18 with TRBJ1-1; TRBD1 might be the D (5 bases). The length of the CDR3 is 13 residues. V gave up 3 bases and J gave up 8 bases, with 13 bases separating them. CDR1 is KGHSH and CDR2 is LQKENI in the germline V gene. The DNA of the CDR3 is TGTGCCAGCTCACCCGGGGGGGGTAGCGAAGCTTTCTAT. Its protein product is CASSPGGGSEAFY.

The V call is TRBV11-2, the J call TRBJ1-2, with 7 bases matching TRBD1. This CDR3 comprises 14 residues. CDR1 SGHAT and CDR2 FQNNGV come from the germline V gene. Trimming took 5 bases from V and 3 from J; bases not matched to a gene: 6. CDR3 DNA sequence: TGTGCCAGCAGCCCGGGGACAGCCCACTATGGCTACACCTTC. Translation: CASSPGTAHYGYTF.

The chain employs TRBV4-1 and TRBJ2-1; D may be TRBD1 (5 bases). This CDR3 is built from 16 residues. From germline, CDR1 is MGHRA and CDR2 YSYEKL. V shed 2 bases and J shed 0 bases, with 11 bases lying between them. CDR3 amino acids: CASSQLDIISYNEQFF. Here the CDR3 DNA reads TGCGCCAGCAGCCAACTGGACATTATCTCCTACAATGAGCAGTTCTTC.

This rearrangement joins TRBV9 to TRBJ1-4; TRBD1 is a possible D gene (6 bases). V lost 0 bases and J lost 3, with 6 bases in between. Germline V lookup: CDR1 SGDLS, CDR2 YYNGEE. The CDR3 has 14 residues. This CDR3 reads CASSVAGANEKLFF. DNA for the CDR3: TGTGCCAGCAGCGTAGCAGGGGCTAATGAAAAACTGTTTTTT.

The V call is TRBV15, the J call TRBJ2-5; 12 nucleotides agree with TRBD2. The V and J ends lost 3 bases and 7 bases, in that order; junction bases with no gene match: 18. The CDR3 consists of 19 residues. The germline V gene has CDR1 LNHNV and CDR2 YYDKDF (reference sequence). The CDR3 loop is CATSSPSGRVSIVGRTQYF. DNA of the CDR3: TGTGCCACCAGCAGCCCTAGCGGGAGGGTCAGTATCGTTGGTCGGACCCAGTACTTC.

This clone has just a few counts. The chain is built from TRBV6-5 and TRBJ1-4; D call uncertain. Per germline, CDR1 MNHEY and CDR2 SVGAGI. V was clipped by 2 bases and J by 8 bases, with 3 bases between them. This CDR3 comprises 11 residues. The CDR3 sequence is CASSYLEKLFF. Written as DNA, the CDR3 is TGTGCCAGCAGTTACCTCGAAAAACTGTTTTTT.

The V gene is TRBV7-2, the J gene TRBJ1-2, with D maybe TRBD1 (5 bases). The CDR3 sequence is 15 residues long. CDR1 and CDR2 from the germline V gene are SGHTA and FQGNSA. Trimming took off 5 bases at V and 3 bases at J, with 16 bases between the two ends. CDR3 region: CASSPRGGKDYGYTF. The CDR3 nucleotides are TGTGCCAGCAGCCCCCGCGGGGGGAAGGACTATGGCTACACCTTC.

The CDR3 reads CASSGDREQFF. The CDR3 coding sequence is TGTGCCAGCAGTGGGGACAGGGAGCAGTTCTTC. J is TRBJ2-1 and V is TRBV2, with TRBD1 matching over 8 bases. The germline gives CDR1 SNHLY, CDR2 FYNNEI. CDR3 length equals 11 residues. After removal of 4 bases from V and 10 bases from J, the junction contained 0 bases not matched to a gene.

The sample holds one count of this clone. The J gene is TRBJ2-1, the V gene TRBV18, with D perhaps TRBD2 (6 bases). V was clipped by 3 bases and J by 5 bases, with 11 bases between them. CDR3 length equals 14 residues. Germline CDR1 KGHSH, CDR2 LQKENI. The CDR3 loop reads CASSPTTGDNEQFF. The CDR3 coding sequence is TGTGCCAGCTCACCGACCACGGGAGACAATGAGCAGTTCTTC.

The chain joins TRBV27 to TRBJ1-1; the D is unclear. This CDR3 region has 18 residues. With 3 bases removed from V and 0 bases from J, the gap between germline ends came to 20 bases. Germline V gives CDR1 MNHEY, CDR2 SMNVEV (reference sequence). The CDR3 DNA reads TGTGCCAGCAGTTTGGGAGGCTCAGCCTCCTTAGTGAACACTGAAGCTTTCTTT. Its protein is CASSLGGSASLVNTEAFF.

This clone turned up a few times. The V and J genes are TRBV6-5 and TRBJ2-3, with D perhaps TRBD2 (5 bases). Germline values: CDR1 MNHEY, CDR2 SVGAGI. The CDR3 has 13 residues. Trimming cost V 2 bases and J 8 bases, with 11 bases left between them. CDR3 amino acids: CASSYPAAGTQYF. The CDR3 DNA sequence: TGTGCCAGCAGTTACCCAGCGGCGGGTACGCAGTATTTT.

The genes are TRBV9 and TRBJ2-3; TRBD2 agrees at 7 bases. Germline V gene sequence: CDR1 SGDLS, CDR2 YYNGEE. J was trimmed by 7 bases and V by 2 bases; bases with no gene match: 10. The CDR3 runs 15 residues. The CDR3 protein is CASSVASGDTNTQYF. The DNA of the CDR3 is TGTGCCAGCAGCGTCGCCAGCGGGGATACCAATACGCAGTATTTT.

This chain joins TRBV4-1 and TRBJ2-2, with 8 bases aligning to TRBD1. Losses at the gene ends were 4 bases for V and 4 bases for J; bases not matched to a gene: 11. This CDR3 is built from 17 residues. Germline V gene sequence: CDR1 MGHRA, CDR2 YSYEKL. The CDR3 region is CASSPIGRQGSTGELFF. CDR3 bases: TGCGCCAGCAGCCCGATCGGGCGACAGGGGAGCACCGGGGAGCTGTTTTTT.

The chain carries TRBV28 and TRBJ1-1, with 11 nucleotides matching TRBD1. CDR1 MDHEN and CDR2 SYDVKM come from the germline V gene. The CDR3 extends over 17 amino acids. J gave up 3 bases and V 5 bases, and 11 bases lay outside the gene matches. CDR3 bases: TGTGCCAGCAGTGGGGTTTGGGACAGGGGGTGGGACACTGAAGCTTTCTTT. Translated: CASSGVWDRGWDTEAFF.

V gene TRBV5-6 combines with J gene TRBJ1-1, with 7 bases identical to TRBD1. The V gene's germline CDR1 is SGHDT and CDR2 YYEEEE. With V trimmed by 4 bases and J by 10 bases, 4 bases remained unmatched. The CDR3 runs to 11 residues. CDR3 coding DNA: TGTGCCAGCAGCAGACAGGGTTCAGCTTTCTTT. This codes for CASSRQGSAFF. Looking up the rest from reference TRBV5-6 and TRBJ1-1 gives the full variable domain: DAGVTQSPTHLIKTRGQQVTLRCSPKSGHDTVSWYQQALGQGPQFIFQYYEEEERQRGNFPDRFSGHQFPNYSSELNVNALLLGDSALYLCASSRQGSAFFGQGTRLTVV.

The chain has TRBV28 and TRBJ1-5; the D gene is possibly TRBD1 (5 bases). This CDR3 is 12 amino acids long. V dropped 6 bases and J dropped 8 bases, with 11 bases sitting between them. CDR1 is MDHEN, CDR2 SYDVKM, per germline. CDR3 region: CASSDRQKPQHF. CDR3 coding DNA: TGTGCCAGCAGCGACCGACAGAAGCCCCAGCATTTT.

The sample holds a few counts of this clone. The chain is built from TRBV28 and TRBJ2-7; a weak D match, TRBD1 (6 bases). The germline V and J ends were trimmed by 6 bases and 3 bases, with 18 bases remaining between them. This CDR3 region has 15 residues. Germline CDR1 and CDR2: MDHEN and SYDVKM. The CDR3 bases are TGTGCCAGCAGCCCTATTGCCCTGGACAGCTACGAGCAGTACTTC. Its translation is CASSPIALDSYEQYF.

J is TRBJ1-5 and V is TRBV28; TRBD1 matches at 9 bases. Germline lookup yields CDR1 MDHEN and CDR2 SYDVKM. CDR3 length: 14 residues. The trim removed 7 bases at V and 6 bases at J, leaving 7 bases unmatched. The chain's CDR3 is CASTEQGAGQPQHF. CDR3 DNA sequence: TGTGCCAGCACCGAACAGGGGGCGGGTCAGCCCCAGCATTTT.

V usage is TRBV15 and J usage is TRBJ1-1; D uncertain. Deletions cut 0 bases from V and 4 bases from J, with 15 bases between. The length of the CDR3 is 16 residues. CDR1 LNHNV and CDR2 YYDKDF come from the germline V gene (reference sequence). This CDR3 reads CATSREGVIAGTEAFF. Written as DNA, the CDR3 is TGTGCCACCAGCAGAGAGGGAGTCATAGCGGGCACTGAAGCTTTCTTT.

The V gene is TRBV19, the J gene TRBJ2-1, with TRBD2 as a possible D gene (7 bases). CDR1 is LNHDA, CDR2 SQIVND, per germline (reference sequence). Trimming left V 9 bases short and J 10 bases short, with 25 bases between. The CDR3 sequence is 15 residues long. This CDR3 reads CASSRGGGGQWEQFF. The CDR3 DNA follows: TGTGCCAGCAGCCGGGGTGGGGGGGGGCAATGGGAGCAGTTCTTC.

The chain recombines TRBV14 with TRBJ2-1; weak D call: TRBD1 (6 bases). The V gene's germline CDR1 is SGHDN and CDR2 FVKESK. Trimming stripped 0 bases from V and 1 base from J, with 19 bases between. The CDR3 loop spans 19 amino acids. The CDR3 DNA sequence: TGTGCCAGCAGCCAAGAAGTAAGGGGGAGCGGCGATTCCTACAATGAGCAGTTCTTC. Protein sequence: CASSQEVRGSGDSYNEQFF.

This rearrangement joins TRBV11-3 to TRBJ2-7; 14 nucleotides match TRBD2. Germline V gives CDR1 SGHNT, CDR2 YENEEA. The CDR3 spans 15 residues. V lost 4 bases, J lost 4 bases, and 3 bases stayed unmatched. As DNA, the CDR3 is TGTGCCAGCAGCTCGGGACTAGCGGGAGTATACGAGCAGTACTTC. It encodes CASSSGLAGVYEQYF.

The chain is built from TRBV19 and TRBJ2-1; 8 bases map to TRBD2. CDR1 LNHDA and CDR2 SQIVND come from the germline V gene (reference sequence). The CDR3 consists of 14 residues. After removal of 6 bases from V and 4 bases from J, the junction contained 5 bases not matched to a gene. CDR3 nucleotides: TGTGCCAGTAGGCGGGGGGCAGATTACAATGAGCAGTTCTTC. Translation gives CASRRGADYNEQFF.

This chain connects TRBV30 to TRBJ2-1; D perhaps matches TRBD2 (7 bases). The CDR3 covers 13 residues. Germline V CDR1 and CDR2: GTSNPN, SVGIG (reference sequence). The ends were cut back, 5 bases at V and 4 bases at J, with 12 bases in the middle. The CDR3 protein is CAWGEGGYNEQFF. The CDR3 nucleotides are TGTGCCTGGGGCGAGGGGGGGTACAATGAGCAGTTCTTC.